Listed below are T cell receptor beta chains from one sample, sequenced in a study of blood T cells in healthy people across ages. TCRdb recomputed calls from the 5' RACE reads with MiXCR, one row per CDR3 protein. The sample yields roughly 1,100,000 distinct CDR3 sequences, almost 25% seen once. These data were also reused for a study on T cells of mothers and their children.

The sequencing sample was made of blood. These receptor sequences come from a girl aged 2 to 10 in good health. Each CDR3 is given with its conserved first and last residue. Each record gives: V gene, clone size, D gene, J gene, CDR3 protein, CDR3 DNA. D genes are given only for firm matches. The size of a clone is reported for some rows only, either as once, few or many, or as a class for expanded clones.

v_gene: TRBV7-2
abundance: NA
d_gene: NA
j_gene: TRBJ2-1
CDR3aa: CASSLAVILTYNEQFF
CDR3nt: TGTGCCAGCAGCTTAGCTGTAATCCTCACCTACAATGAGCAGTTCTTC

v_gene: TRBV20-1
abundance: many
d_gene: TRBD2
j_gene: TRBJ2-2
CDR3aa: CSARAQTSGLTGELFF
CDR3nt: TGCAGTGCTAGGGCGCAGACTAGCGGGTTGACCGGGGAGCTGTTTTTT

v_gene: TRBV7-2
abundance: NA
d_gene: TRBD1
j_gene: TRBJ2-4
CDR3aa: CASSLGPRGLGNIQYF
CDR3nt: TGTGCCAGCAGCTTAGGGCCCAGGGGGCTTGGAAACATTCAGTACTTC

v_gene: TRBV28
abundance: few
d_gene: NA
j_gene: TRBJ1-2
CDR3aa: CASSESGDLYGYTF
CDR3nt: TGTGCCAGCAGTGAATCAGGGGACCTCTATGGCTACACCTTC

v_gene: TRBV6-1
abundance: few
d_gene: NA
j_gene: TRBJ2-7
CDR3aa: CASSEGLGGTYEQYF
CDR3nt: TGTGCCAGCAGTGAAGGACTAGGGGGGACCTACGAGCAGTACTTC

v_gene: TRBV2
abundance: once
d_gene: TRBD2
j_gene: TRBJ2-3
CDR3aa: CASRPSGTSGTDTQYF
CDR3nt: TGTGCCAGCAGGCCCTCCGGGACTAGCGGCACAGATACGCAGTATTTT

v_gene: TRBV27
abundance: NA
d_gene: NA
j_gene: TRBJ2-1
CDR3aa: CASSSKGLYNEQFF
CDR3nt: TGTGCCAGCAGTTCAAAGGGACTTTACAATGAGCAGTTCTTC

v_gene: TRBV7-9
abundance: NA
d_gene: NA
j_gene: TRBJ2-7
CDR3aa: CASSPSLTNGGRTPYEQYF
CDR3nt: TGTGCCAGCAGCCCGTCCTTAACAAACGGGGGTCGGACCCCCTACGAGCAGTACTTC

v_gene: TRBV6-6
abundance: few
d_gene: NA
j_gene: TRBJ2-2
CDR3aa: CATMGWESTGELFF
CDR3nt: TGTGCCACCATGGGGTGGGAGTCCACCGGGGAGCTGTTTTTT

v_gene: TRBV5-1
abundance: NA
d_gene: NA
j_gene: TRBJ2-1
CDR3aa: CASSWGPRQVLDNEQFF
CDR3nt: TGCGCCAGCAGCTGGGGCCCGCGACAGGTTTTGGACAATGAGCAGTTCTTC

v_gene: TRBV5-1
abundance: NA
d_gene: NA
j_gene: TRBJ2-1
CDR3aa: CASSSASNSYNEQFF
CDR3nt: TGCGCCAGCAGCTCAGCGAGTAACTCCTACAATGAGCAGTTCTTC

v_gene: TRBV12-5
abundance: NA
d_gene: TRBD2
j_gene: TRBJ2-3
CDR3aa: CASGKTSGGRTDTQYF
CDR3nt: TGTGCTAGTGGGAAAACTAGCGGGGGTCGCACAGATACGCAGTATTTT

v_gene: TRBV6-5
abundance: NA
d_gene: NA
j_gene: TRBJ2-7
CDR3aa: CASSRRQGYEQYF
CDR3nt: TGTGCCAGCAGTCGTCGTCAGGGATACGAGCAGTACTTC

v_gene: TRBV27
abundance: few
d_gene: NA
j_gene: TRBJ1-5
CDR3aa: CASSLVENQPQHF
CDR3nt: TGTGCCAGCAGCTTAGTAGAGAACCAGCCCCAGCATTTT

v_gene: TRBV10-3
abundance: NA
d_gene: NA
j_gene: TRBJ2-1
CDR3aa: CAISGGPAGGNYEQFF
CDR3nt: TGTGCCATCAGTGGAGGGCCCGCTGGAGGGAACTATGAGCAGTTCTTC

v_gene: TRBV20-1
abundance: NA
d_gene: TRBD1
j_gene: TRBJ2-1
CDR3aa: CSARAPTGVNEQFF
CDR3nt: TGCAGTGCTAGAGCTCCCACAGGGGTCAATGAGCAGTTCTTC

v_gene: TRBV7-2
abundance: NA
d_gene: NA
j_gene: TRBJ1-1
CDR3aa: CASSPTPGRWPEAFF
CDR3nt: TGTGCCAGCAGCCCCACACCGGGGAGATGGCCTGAAGCTTTCTTT

v_gene: TRBV5-1
abundance: many
d_gene: TRBD1
j_gene: TRBJ2-1
CDR3aa: CASSTTGGNYNEQFF
CDR3nt: TGCGCCAGCAGCACGACAGGGGGTAATTACAATGAGCAGTTCTTC

v_gene: TRBV6-5
abundance: NA
d_gene: NA
j_gene: TRBJ2-4
CDR3aa: CASSRTAQNIQYF
CDR3nt: TGTGCCAGTAGCAGGACAGCTCAAAACATTCAGTACTTC

v_gene: TRBV18
abundance: few
d_gene: NA
j_gene: TRBJ2-3
CDR3aa: CASEEADTQYF
CDR3nt: TGTGCCAGCGAAGAGGCAGATACGCAGTATTTT

v_gene: TRBV6-1
abundance: few
d_gene: TRBD1
j_gene: TRBJ2-5
CDR3aa: CASRAWTGETQYF
CDR3nt: TGTGCCAGCAGGGCCTGGACAGGGGAGACCCAGTACTTC

v_gene: TRBV29-1
abundance: few
d_gene: NA
j_gene: TRBJ2-7
CDR3aa: CSVEDWNEQYF
CDR3nt: TGCAGCGTTGAAGATTGGAACGAGCAGTACTTC

v_gene: TRBV27
abundance: NA
d_gene: NA
j_gene: TRBJ2-1
CDR3aa: CASSLGKGSSYNEQFF
CDR3nt: TGTGCCAGCAGTTTAGGGAAGGGGAGCTCCTACAATGAGCAGTTCTTC

v_gene: TRBV21-1
abundance: NA
d_gene: NA
j_gene: TRBJ2-7
CDR3aa: CASHLWGYPDRVSYEQYF
CDR3nt: TGTGCCAGCCATCTGTGGGGTTATCCGGACAGGGTCTCCTACGAGCAGTACTTC

v_gene: TRBV7-6
abundance: NA
d_gene: NA
j_gene: TRBJ2-3
CDR3aa: CASSSGLEDTQYF
CDR3nt: TGTGCCAGCAGCTCGGGGCTTGAAGATACGCAGTATTTT

v_gene: TRBV5-6
abundance: NA
d_gene: NA
j_gene: TRBJ1-1
CDR3aa: CASSLGLRRLEAFF
CDR3nt: TGTGCCAGCAGCTTGGGACTCAGGCGCCTTGAAGCTTTCTTT

v_gene: TRBV10-3
abundance: NA
d_gene: TRBD2
j_gene: TRBJ2-1
CDR3aa: CAALAGYNNEQFF
CDR3nt: TGTGCCGCACTAGCGGGTTATAACAATGAGCAGTTCTTC

v_gene: TRBV5-1
abundance: NA
d_gene: TRBD2
j_gene: TRBJ2-1
CDR3aa: CASSGATSGSMFEQFF
CDR3nt: TGCGCCAGCAGCGGCGCGACTAGCGGGAGTATGTTTGAGCAGTTCTTC

v_gene: TRBV13
abundance: many
d_gene: TRBD2
j_gene: TRBJ2-7
CDR3aa: CASSGGRSYEQYF
CDR3nt: TGTGCCAGCAGCGGCGGGAGAAGCTACGAGCAGTACTTC

v_gene: TRBV7-9
abundance: NA
d_gene: TRBD1
j_gene: TRBJ1-5
CDR3aa: CASSLGQGIGQPQHF
CDR3nt: TGTGCCAGCAGCTTAGGACAGGGGATAGGACAGCCCCAGCATTTT

v_gene: TRBV5-1
abundance: few
d_gene: NA
j_gene: TRBJ2-1
CDR3aa: CASSLGESGNNEQFF
CDR3nt: TGCGCCAGCAGCTTGGGGGAGTCGGGGAACAATGAGCAGTTCTTC

v_gene: TRBV29-1
abundance: NA
d_gene: TRBD2
j_gene: TRBJ2-7
CDR3aa: CSVAAGLAGVHEQYF
CDR3nt: TGCAGCGTTGCCGCCGGCCTAGCGGGAGTCCACGAGCAGTACTTC

v_gene: TRBV19
abundance: NA
d_gene: TRBD1
j_gene: TRBJ1-5
CDR3aa: CASSTTGGLVQPQHF
CDR3nt: TGTGCCAGTAGTACGACAGGGGGGTTAGTGCAGCCCCAGCATTTT

v_gene: TRBV24-1
abundance: NA
d_gene: NA
j_gene: TRBJ1-4
CDR3aa: CATSDSRLSEKLFF
CDR3nt: TGTGCCACCAGTGATTCTCGGTTAAGTGAAAAACTGTTTTTT

v_gene: TRBV29-1
abundance: few
d_gene: NA
j_gene: TRBJ2-7
CDR3aa: CSVRGEGRYYEQYF
CDR3nt: TGCAGCGTTCGTGGGGAAGGGAGGTACTACGAGCAGTACTTC

v_gene: TRBV20-1
abundance: NA
d_gene: NA
j_gene: TRBJ1-3
CDR3aa: CSAYSIRGNTIYF
CDR3nt: TGCAGTGCTTATTCGATCAGGGGAAACACCATATACTTT

v_gene: TRBV6-5
abundance: few
d_gene: NA
j_gene: TRBJ1-2
CDR3aa: CASSYSPGYYGYTF
CDR3nt: TGTGCCAGCAGTTACAGCCCGGGTTACTATGGCTACACCTTC

v_gene: TRBV28
abundance: NA
d_gene: NA
j_gene: TRBJ2-4
CDR3aa: CASSPDSFIQYF
CDR3nt: TGTGCCAGCAGTCCGGACAGTTTCATTCAGTACTTC

v_gene: TRBV28
abundance: few
d_gene: TRBD2
j_gene: TRBJ2-5
CDR3aa: CASSYGGAWETQYF
CDR3nt: TGTGCCAGCAGTTACGGGGGGGCCTGGGAGACCCAGTACTTC

v_gene: TRBV7-3
abundance: few
d_gene: NA
j_gene: TRBJ2-1
CDR3aa: CASSSGNHEQFF
CDR3nt: TGTGCCAGCAGCTCCGGTAACCATGAGCAGTTCTTC

v_gene: TRBV29-1
abundance: few
d_gene: TRBD1
j_gene: TRBJ1-1
CDR3aa: CSVGDRAKTEAFF
CDR3nt: TGCAGCGTCGGCGACAGGGCTAAGACTGAAGCTTTCTTT